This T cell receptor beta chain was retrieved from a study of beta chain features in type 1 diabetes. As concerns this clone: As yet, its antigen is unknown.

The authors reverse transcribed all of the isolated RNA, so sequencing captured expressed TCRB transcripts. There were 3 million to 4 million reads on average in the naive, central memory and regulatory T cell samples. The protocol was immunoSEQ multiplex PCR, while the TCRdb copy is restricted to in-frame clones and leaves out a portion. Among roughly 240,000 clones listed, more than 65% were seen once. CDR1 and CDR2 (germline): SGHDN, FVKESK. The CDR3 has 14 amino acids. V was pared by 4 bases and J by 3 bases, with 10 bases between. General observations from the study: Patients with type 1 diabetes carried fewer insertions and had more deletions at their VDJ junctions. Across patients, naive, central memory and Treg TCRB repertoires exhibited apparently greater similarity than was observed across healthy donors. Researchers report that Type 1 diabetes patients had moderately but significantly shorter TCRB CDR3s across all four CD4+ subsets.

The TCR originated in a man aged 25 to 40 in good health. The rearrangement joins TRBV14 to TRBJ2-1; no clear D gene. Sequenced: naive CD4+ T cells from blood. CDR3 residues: CASSPLGFYNEQFF. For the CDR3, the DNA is TGTGCCAGCAGCCCGTTAGGGTTCTACAATGAGCAGTTCTTC. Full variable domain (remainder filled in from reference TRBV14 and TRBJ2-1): EAGVTQFPSHSVIEKGQTVTLRCDPISGHDNLYWYRRVMGKEIKFLLHFVKESKQDESGMPNNRFLAERTGGTYSTLKVQPAELEDSGVYFCASSPLGFYNEQFFGPGTRLTVL.